This T cell receptor (beta chain) stems from a study of blood T cell repertoires in COVID-19. In the study overall: Italy, Spain and the United States were the sources of the convalescent and acute COVID-19 samples. T cells, B-cell-depleted T cells, or PBMCs supplied cDNA or gDNA.

As handled by the study authors: Reference gene primer amplification in the assay estimated nucleated cell counts. Repertoires were generated with immunoSEQ multiplex PCR, while TCRdb's copy carries only in-frame clones and drops some. That table gives V, J and clone size, and the DNA gave D and trimming. Among about 140,000 clones listed, around 85% were seen once. V was clipped by 7 bases and J by 6 bases, with 10 bases between them. CDR3 length: 13 residues. Germline CDR1 and CDR2: MDHEN and SYDVKM. The sequencing sample was made of peripheral blood. The V and J genes are TRBV28 and TRBJ1-6; D gene unclear. The source of this sequence is a middle-aged man with acute or convalescent COVID-19. CDR3 coding DNA: TGTGCCAGCAAGCCGGGTAGTAATTCACCCCTCCACTTT. It specifies CASKPGSNSPLHF.